These 12 T cell receptor beta chains share one sample of origin, sequenced in a study of cytomegalovirus exposure and HLA in healthy donors. Amplification used 60 Vbeta primers and 13 Jbeta primers. Measured with immunoSEQ multiplex PCR; TCRdb has only the in-frame clones, and not every one. The table lists 150,000 or so clones, approximately 79% of them singletons. Sequenced sample: PBMCs. The receptors shown here come from a young man in good health and CMV-seropositive.

Concerning this clone itself: The junction and the germline gene differ at one end; a read error may be behind it. The chain recombines TRBV7-6 with TRBJ2-6, with D possibly being TRBD1 (5 bases). The V gene's germline CDR1 is SGHVS and CDR2 FNYEAQ. CDR3 length: 13 amino acids. CDR3 DNA: TGTGCCAGCAGCTCCCAAGGGGCCGACGTCCTGACTTTC. This sequence encodes CASSSQGADVLTF.

The CDR3 nucleotides are TGTGCCAGCAGCTTAGGACAGGGGAGGACTGAAGCTTTCTTT. Amino acid sequence: CASSLGQGRTEAFF. The genes are TRBV9 and TRBJ1-1, with 9 bases aligning to TRBD1. Germline V gene sequence: CDR1 SGDLS, CDR2 YYNGEE. The J segment lost 5 bases and the V segment lost 4 bases, leaving 6 bases of the junction unmatched. The CDR3 loop spans 14 amino acids.

The chain has TRBV5-8 and TRBJ1-2, with D hard to call. Germline lookup yields CDR1 SGHTS and CDR2 YDEGEE. Between the trimmed V and J ends, which lost 4 bases and 7 bases, there was a span of 14 bases. The CDR3 loop spans 13 amino acids. The CDR3 protein is CASSPRGVGGYTF. As DNA, the CDR3 is TGTGCCAGCAGCCCGCGCGGGGTGGGTGGCTACACCTTC.

This chain uses TRBV10-1 with TRBJ1-5; 7 bases are shared with TRBD1. The V gene end was trimmed by 6 bases and the J gene end by 6 bases; junction bases not matched to a gene: 5. CDR1 is WNHNN, CDR2 SYGVQD, per germline (reference sequence). The length of the CDR3 is 13 residues. The DNA of the CDR3 is TGCGCCAGCAGACCGACAGGGACTCAGCCCCAGCATTTT. This gives the protein CASRPTGTQPQHF.

This clone showed up just once. The V and J genes are TRBV7-2 and TRBJ2-2; 7 positions match TRBD2. J lost 2 bases, V lost 8 bases, and 11 bases had no gene match. The V gene's germline CDR1 is SGHTA and CDR2 FQGNSA. CDR3 length: 16 residues. The DNA for the CDR3 is TGTGCCAGCTCTCGAGCGGGAATAATAAACACCGGGGAGCTGTTTTTT. As protein: CASSRAGIINTGELFF.

The gene calls are TRBV6-5 and TRBJ2-7; D may be TRBD1 (6 bases). Germline V lookup: CDR1 MNHEY, CDR2 SVGAGI. The V end lost 6 bases, the J end lost 3 bases, and 12 bases lay between the germline ends. CDR3 size: 13 residues. This CDR3 reads CASRVGQNYEQYF. The CDR3 nucleotides are TGTGCCAGCAGAGTAGGACAGAACTACGAGCAGTACTTC.

The chain couples TRBV5-4 to TRBJ1-1; tentative D call: TRBD1 (6 bases). Germline V gene data show CDR1 as SGHNT and CDR2 as YYREEE (reference sequence). V lost 3 bases and J lost 4, with 16 bases in between. This CDR3 has 15 residues. The CDR3 DNA reads as TGTGCCAGCAGCTCGGAGGTGGGGGCTGGCACTGAAGCTTTCTTT. It encodes CASSSEVGAGTEAFF.

The rearrangement links TRBV7-2 to TRBJ2-7; 11 bases align to TRBD2. CDR3 size: 14 residues. The ends lost 6 bases at V and 7 bases at J; junction bases unmatched: 8. CDR1 and CDR2 from the germline V gene are SGHTA and FQGNSA. The CDR3 reads CASRKLAGAPEQYF. The CDR3 coding sequence is TGTGCCAGCAGGAAACTAGCGGGAGCCCCGGAGCAGTACTTC.

This sequence joins TRBV7-9 and TRBJ2-2, with D possibly matching TRBD2 (6 bases). Germline V CDR1 and CDR2: SEHNR, FQNEAQ (reference sequence). CDR3 length: 14 amino acids. V was cut by 6 bases and J by 4 bases, with 12 bases left in between. DNA for the CDR3: TGTGCCAGCAGAGGAGGGGTAATCACCGGGGAGCTGTTTTTT. Translation gives CASRGGVITGELFF.

The chain recombines TRBV7-2 with TRBJ2-1; 9 positions match TRBD1. Trimming removed 5 bases from V and 7 bases from J; junction bases left unmatched: 12. CDR3 length: 16 residues. The germline CDR1 and CDR2 sequences are SGHTA and FQGNSA. The CDR3 loop is CASSPHKPGTGNEQFF. The CDR3 DNA reads as TGTGCCAGCAGCCCGCATAAGCCCGGGACAGGGAATGAGCAGTTCTTC. Filled out from reference TRBV7-2 and TRBJ2-1, the complete variable domain reads GAGVSQSPSNKVTEKGKDVELRCDPISGHTALYWYRQSLGQGLEFLIYFQGNSAPDKSGLPSDRFSAERTGGSVSTLTIQRTQQEDSAVYLCASSPHKPGTGNEQFFGPGTRLTVL.

The chain has TRBV7-9 and TRBJ2-5; 10 nucleotides line up with TRBD2. CDR1 is SEHNR and CDR2 is FQNEAQ in the germline V gene (reference sequence). V was clipped by 2 bases and J by 4 bases; unmatched bases: 10. This CDR3 is built from 17 residues. CDR3 nucleotide sequence: TGTGCCAGCAGCTTAACGGAACCAATAGCGGGGGGAGAGACCCAGTACTTC. This gives the protein CASSLTEPIAGGETQYF.

This clone came up a few times. This chain joins TRBV27 and TRBJ1-1; D might be TRBD1 (6 bases). Trimming removed 5 bases from V and 2 bases from J, with 12 bases in between. The germline CDR1 and CDR2 sequences are MNHEY and SMNVEV (reference sequence). The CDR3 is made up of 14 amino acids. The CDR3 loop reads CASSVIQGNTEAFF. Here the CDR3 DNA reads TGTGCCAGCAGTGTTATACAGGGAAACACTGAAGCTTTCTTT.